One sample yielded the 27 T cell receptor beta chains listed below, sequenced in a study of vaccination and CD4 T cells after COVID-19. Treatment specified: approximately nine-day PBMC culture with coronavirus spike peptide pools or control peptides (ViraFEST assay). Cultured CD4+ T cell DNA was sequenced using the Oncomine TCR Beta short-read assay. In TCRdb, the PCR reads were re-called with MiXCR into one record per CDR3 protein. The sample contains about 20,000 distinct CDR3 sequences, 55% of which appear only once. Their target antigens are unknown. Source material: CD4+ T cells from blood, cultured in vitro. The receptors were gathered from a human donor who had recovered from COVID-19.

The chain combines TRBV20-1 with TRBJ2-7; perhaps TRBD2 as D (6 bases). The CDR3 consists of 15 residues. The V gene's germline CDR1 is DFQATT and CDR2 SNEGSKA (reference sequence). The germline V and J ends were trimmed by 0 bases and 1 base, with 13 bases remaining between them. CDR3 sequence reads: CSARDSGETSYEQYF. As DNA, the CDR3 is TGCAGTGCTAGAGATTCGGGGGAGACGTCCTACGAGCAGTACTTC.

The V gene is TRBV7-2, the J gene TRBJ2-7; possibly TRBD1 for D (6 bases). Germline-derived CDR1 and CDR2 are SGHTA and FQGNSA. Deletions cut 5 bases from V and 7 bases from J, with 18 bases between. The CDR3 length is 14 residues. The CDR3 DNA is TGTGCCAGCAGCCGAGGACAGACCCCACCTGAGCAGTACTTC. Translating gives CASSRGQTPPEQYF. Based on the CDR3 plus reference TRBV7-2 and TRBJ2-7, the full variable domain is GAGVSQSPSNKVTEKGKDVELRCDPISGHTALYWYRQSLGQGLEFLIYFQGNSAPDKSGLPSDRFSAERTGGSVSTLTIQRTQQEDSAVYLCASSRGQTPPEQYFGPGTRLTVT.

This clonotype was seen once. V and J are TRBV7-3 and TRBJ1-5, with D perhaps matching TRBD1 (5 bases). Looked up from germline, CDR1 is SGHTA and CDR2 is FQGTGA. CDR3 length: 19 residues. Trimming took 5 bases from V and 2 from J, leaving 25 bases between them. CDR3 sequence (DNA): TGTGCCAGCAGCACCTCCGCCGGGACGGCGTATGGGGGCAATCAGCCCCAGCATTTT. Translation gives CASSTSAGTAYGGNQPQHF.

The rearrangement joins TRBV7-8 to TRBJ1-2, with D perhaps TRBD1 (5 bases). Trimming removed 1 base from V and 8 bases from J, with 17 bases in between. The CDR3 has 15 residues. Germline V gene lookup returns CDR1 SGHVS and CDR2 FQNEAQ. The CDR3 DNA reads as TGTGCCAGCAGCTTAGAGAGGGCAGGGCGGTCCGGCTACACCTTC. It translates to CASSLERAGRSGYTF.

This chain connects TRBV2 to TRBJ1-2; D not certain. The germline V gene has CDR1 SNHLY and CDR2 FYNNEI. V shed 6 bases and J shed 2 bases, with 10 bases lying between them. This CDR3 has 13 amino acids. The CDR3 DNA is TGTGCCAGCAGCTACACGGAAAACTATGGCTACACCTTC. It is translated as CASSYTENYGYTF.

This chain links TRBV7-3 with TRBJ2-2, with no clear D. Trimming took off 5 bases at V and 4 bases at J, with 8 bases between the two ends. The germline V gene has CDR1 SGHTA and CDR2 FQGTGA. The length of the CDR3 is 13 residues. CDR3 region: CASSPRTTGELFF. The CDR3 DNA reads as TGTGCCAGCAGCCCTAGGACCACCGGGGAGCTGTTTTTT.

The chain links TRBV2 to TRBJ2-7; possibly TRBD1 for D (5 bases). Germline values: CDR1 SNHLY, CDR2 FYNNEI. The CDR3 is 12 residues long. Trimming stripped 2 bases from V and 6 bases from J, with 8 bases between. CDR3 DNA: TGTGCCAGCAGTGAACAGGGCGGCGAGCAGTACTTC. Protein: CASSEQGGEQYF.

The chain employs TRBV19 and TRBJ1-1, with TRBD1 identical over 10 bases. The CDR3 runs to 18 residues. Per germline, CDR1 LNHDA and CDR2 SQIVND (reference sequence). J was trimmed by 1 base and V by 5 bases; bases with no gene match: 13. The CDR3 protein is CASSGLRDRGLGNTEAFF. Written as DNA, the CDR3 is TGTGCCAGTAGTGGCCTGAGGGACAGGGGTTTGGGGAACACTGAAGCTTTCTTT. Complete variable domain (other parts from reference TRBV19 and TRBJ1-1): DGGITQSPKYLFRKEGQNVTLSCEQNLNHDAMYWYRQDPGQGLRLIYYSQIVNDFQKGDIAEGYSVSREKKESFPLTVTSAQKNPTAFYLCASSGLRDRGLGNTEAFFGQGTRLTVV.

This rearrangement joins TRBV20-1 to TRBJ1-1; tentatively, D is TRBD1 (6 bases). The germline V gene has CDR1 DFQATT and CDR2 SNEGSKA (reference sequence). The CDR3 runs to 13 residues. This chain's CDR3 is CSVNRDHNTEAFF. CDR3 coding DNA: TGCAGCGTAAACAGGGACCATAACACTGAAGCTTTCTTT.

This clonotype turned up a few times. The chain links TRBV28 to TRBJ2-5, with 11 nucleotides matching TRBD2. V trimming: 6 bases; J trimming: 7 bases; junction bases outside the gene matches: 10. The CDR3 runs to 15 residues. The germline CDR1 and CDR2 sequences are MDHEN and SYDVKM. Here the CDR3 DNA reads TGTGCCAGCAGCGATAGCGGGAGGGCCTATGGGACCCAGTACTTC. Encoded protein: CASSDSGRAYGTQYF.

As DNA, the CDR3 is TGTGCCAGCAAAGGACTAGCGTCGAACGAGCAGTACTTC. It yields the protein CASKGLASNEQYF. The chain carries TRBV7-2 and TRBJ2-7, with 9 bases fitting TRBD2. This CDR3 comprises 13 residues. The germline V gene has CDR1 SGHTA and CDR2 FQGNSA. Trimming took 7 bases from V and 5 from J; bases not matched to a gene: 6.

CDR3 DNA: TGCAGTGCTAGAGATTCGGACAGGACACCCCTCCACTTT. Protein sequence: CSARDSDRTPLHF. The chain joins TRBV20-1 to TRBJ1-6, with TRBD1 matching over 7 bases. The germline V gene has CDR1 DFQATT and CDR2 SNEGSKA (reference sequence). Germline trimming cut 0 bases from V and 11 bases from J; bases unmatched to any gene: 4. The CDR3 is 13 amino acids.

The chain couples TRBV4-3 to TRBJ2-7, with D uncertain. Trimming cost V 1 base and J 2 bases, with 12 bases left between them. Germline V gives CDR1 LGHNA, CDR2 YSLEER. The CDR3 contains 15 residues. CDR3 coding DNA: TGCGCCAGCAGCCAAGCGGCGGAAGGAGCCTACGAGCAGTACTTC. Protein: CASSQAAEGAYEQYF.

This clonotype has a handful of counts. The CDR3 spells CSAGTGGSQPQHF. The DNA of the CDR3 is TGCAGTGCGGGGACAGGGGGCAGTCAGCCCCAGCATTTT. The V call is TRBV20-1, the J call TRBJ1-5; 12 positions match TRBD1. J gave up 6 bases and V 6 bases, and 3 bases lay outside the gene matches. CDR1 and CDR2 (germline): DFQATT, SNEGSKA (reference sequence). The CDR3 runs to 13 residues.

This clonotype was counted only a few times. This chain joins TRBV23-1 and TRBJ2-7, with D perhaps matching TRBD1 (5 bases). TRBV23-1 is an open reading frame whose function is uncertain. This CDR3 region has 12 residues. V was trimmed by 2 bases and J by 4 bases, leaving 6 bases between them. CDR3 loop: CASSQDSYEQYF. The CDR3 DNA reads TGCGCCAGCAGTCAAGACAGTTACGAGCAGTACTTC.

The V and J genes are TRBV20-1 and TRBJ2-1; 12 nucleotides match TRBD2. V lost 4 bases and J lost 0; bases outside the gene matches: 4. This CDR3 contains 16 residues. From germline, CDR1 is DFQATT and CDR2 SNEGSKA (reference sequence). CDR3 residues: CSAIGLAGRSYNEQFF. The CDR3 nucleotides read TGCAGTGCTATAGGACTAGCGGGGCGCTCCTACAATGAGCAGTTCTTC.

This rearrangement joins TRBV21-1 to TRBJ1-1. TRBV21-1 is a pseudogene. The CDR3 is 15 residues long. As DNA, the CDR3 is TGTGCCAGCAGCAAAGAAGGACCGGAAAACACTGAAGCTTTCTTT. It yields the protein CASSKEGPENTEAFF.

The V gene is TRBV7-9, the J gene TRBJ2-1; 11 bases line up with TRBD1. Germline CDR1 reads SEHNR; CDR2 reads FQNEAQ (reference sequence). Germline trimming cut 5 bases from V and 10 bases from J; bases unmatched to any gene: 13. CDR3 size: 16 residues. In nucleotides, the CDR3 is TGTGCCAGCAGCCTCCCCGGAGGGACAGGGGGGAAGGAGCAGTTCTTC. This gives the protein CASSLPGGTGGKEQFF.

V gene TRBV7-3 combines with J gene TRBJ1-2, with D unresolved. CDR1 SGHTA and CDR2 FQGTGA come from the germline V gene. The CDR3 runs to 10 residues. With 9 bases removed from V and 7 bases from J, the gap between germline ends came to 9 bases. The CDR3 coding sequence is TGTGCCAGACAGTGTTGTGGCTACACCTTC. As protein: CARQCCGYTF. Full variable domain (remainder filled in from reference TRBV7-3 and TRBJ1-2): GAGVSQTPSNKVTEKGKYVELRCDPISGHTALYWYRQSLGQGPEFLIYFQGTGAADDSGLPNDRFFAVRPEGSVSTLKIQRTERGDSAVYLCARQCCGYTFGSGTRLTVV.

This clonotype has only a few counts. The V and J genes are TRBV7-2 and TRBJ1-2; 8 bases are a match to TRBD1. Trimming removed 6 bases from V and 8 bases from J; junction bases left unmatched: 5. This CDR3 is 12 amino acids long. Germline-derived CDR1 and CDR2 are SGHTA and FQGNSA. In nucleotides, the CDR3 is TGTGCCAGCAGAGCAGGGGGCGGGGGCTACACCTTC. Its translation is CASRAGGGGYTF.

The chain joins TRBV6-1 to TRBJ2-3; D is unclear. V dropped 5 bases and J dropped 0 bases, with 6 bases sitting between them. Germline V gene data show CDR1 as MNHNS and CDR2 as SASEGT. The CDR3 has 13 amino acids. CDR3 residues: CASSLKSTDTQYF. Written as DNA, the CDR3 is TGTGCCAGCAGTCTGAAAAGCACAGATACGCAGTATTTT.

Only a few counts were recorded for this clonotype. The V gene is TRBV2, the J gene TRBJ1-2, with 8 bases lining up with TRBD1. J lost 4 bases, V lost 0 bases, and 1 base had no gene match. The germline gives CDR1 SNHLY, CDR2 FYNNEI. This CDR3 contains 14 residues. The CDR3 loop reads CASSEAGQVYGYTF. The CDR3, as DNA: TGTGCCAGCAGTGAAGCGGGACAGGTCTATGGCTACACCTTC.

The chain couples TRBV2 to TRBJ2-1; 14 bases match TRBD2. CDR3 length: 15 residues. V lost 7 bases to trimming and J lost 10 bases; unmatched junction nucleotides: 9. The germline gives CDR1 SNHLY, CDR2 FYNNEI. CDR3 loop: CASKAIGLAGGEQFF. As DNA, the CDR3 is TGTGCCAGCAAAGCCATAGGACTAGCGGGAGGAGAGCAGTTCTTC.

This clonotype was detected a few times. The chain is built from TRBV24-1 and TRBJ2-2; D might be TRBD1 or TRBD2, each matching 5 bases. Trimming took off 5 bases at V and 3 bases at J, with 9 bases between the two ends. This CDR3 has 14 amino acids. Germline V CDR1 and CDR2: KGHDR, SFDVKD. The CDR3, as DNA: TGTGCCACCAGTGTGGGGGTGGACACCGGGGAGCTGTTTTTT. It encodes CATSVGVDTGELFF.

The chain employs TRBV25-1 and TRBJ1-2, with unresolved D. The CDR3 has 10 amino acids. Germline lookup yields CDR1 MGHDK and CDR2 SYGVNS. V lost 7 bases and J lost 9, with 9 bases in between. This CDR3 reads CASKEGCYTF. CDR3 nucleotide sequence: TGTGCCAGCAAGGAGGGCTGCTACACCTTC.

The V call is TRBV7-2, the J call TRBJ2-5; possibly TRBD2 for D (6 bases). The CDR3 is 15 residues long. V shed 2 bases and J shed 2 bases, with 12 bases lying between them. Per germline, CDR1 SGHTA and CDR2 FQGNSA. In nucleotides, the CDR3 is TGTGCCAGCAGCTTATTGCGACGGGGGCAAGAGACCCAGTACTTC. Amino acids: CASSLLRRGQETQYF.

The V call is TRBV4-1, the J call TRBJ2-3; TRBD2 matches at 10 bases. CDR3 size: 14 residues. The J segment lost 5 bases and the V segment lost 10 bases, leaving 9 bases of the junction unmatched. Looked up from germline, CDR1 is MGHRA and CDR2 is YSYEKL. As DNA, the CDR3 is TGCGCCACCGAGAGCGGGAGGGCCGGAGATACGCAGTATTTT. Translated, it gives CATESGRAGDTQYF.